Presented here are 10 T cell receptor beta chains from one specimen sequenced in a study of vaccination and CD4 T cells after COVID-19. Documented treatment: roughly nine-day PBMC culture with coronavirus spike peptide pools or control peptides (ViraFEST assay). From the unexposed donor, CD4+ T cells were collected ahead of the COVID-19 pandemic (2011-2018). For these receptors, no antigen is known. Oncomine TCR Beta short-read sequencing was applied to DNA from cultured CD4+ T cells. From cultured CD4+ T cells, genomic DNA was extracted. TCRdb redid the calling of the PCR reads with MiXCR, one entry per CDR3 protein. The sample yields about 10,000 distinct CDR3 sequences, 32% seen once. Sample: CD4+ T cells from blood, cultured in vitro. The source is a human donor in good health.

The DNA of the CDR3 is TGTGCCGGCTTACCGGGACAGGGCACCTCTGGGGCCAACGTCCTGACTTTC. Amino acids: CAGLPGQGTSGANVLTF. The chain employs TRBV6-1 and TRBJ2-6; 9 bases agree with TRBD1. The CDR3 is made up of 17 amino acids. The V gene end was trimmed by 11 bases and the J gene end by 0 bases; junction bases not matched to a gene: 11. CDR1 MNHNS and CDR2 SASEGT come from the germline V gene.

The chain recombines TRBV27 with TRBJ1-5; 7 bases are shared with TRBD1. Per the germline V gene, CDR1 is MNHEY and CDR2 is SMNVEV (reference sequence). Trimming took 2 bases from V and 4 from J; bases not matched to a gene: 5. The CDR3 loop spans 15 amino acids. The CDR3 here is CASSLQGDWNQPQHF. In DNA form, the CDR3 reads TGTGCCAGCAGTTTACAGGGGGATTGGAATCAGCCCCAGCATTTT.

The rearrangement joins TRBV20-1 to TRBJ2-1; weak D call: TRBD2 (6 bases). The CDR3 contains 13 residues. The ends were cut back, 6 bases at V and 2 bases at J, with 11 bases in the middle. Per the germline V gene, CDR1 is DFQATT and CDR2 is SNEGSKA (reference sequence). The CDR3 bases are TGCAGTGCCCCGGGACTCACCTACAATGAGCAGTTCTTC. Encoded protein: CSAPGLTYNEQFF.

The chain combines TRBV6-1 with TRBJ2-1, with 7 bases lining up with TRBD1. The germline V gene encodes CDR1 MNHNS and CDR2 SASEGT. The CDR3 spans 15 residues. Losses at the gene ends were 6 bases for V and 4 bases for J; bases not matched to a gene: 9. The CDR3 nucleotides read TGTGCCAGCAGAAACAGGGGCGACGGGTACAATGAGCAGTTCTTC. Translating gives CASRNRGDGYNEQFF.

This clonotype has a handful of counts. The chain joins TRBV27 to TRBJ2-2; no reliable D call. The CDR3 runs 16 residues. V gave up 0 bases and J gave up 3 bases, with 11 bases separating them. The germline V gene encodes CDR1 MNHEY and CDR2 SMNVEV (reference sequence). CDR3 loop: CASSLSSRMDTGELFF. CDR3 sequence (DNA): TGTGCCAGCAGTTTATCATCGAGGATGGACACCGGGGAGCTGTTTTTT.

The CDR3 here is CASSLYGMNTEAFF. CDR3 coding DNA: TGTGCCAGCAGCTTGTACGGCATGAACACTGAAGCTTTCTTT. This rearrangement joins TRBV5-4 to TRBJ1-1; D is uncertain. This CDR3 region has 14 residues. The germline CDR1 and CDR2 sequences are SGHNT and YYREEE (reference sequence). Between the trimmed V and J ends, which lost 1 base and 0 bases, there was a span of 7 bases.

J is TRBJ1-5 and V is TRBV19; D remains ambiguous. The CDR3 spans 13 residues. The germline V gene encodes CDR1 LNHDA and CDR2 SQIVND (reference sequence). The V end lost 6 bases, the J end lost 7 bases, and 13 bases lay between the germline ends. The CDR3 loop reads CASSQFWTQPQHF. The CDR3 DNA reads TGTGCCAGTAGCCAATTTTGGACCCAGCCCCAGCATTTT.

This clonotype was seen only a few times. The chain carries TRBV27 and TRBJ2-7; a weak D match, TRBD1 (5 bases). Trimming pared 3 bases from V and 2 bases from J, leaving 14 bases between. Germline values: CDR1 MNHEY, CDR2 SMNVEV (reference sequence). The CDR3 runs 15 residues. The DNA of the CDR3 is TGTGCCAGCAGTTTCACTTTGGGCAGGGCCTACGAGCAGTACTTC. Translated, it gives CASSFTLGRAYEQYF.

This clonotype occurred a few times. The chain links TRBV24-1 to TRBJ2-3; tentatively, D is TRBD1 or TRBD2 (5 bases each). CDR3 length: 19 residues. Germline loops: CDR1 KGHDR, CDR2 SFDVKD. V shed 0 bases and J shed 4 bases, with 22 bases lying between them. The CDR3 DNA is TGTGCCACCAGTGATTTGGGGCCGGGGACCCCTTCTAAGGCAGATACGCAGTATTTT. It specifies CATSDLGPGTPSKADTQYF.

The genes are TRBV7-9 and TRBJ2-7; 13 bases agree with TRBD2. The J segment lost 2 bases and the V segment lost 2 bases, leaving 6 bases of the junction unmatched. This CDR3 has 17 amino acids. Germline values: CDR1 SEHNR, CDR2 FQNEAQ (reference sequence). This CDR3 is CASSLRAGTSGTYEQYF. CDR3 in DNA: TGTGCCAGCAGCTTAAGGGCCGGGACTAGCGGGACCTACGAGCAGTACTTC. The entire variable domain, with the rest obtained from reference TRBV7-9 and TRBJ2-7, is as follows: DTGVSQNPRHKITKRGQNVTFRCDPISEHNRLYWYRQTLGQGPEFLTYFQNEAQLEKSRLLSDRFSAERPKGSFSTLEIQRTEQGDSAMYLCASSLRAGTSGTYEQYFGPGTRLTVT.